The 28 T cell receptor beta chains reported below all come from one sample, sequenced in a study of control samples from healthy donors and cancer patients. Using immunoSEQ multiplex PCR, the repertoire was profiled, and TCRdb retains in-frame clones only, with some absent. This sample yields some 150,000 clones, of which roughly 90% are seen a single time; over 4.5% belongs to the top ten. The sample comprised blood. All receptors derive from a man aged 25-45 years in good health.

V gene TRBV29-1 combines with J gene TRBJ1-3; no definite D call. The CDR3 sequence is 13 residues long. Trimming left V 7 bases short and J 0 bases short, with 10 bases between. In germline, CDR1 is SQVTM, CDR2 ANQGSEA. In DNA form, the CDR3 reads TGCAGCGCTTCCCCGGACTCTGGAAACACCATATATTTT. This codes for CSASPDSGNTIYF.

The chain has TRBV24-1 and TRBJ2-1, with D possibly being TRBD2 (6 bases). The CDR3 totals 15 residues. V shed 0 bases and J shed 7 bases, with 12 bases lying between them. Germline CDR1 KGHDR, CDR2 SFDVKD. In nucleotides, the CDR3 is TGTGCCACCAGTGATTTGGTCGGGAGTGGTAATGAGCAGTTCTTC. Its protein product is CATSDLVGSGNEQFF.

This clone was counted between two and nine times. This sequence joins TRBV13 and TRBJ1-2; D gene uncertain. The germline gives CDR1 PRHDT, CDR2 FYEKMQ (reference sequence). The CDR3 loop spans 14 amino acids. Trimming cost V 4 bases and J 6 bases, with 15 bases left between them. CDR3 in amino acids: CASSSYLREDGYTF. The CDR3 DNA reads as TGTGCCAGCAGCTCCTACCTAAGAGAGGATGGCTACACCTTC.

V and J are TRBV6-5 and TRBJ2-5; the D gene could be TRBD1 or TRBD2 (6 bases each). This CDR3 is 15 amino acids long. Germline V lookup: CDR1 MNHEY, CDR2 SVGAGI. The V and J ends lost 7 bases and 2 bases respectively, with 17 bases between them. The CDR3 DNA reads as TGTGCCAGCACCCGGGGCGGGACAACTCAAGAGACCCAGTACTTC. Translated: CASTRGGTTQETQYF.

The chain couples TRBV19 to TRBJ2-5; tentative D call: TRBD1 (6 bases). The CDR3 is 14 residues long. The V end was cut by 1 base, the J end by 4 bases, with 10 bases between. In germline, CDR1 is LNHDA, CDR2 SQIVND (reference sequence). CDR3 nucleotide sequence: TGTGCCAGTAGTATAGCCAGGGGTCCAGAGACCCAGTACTTC. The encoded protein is CASSIARGPETQYF.

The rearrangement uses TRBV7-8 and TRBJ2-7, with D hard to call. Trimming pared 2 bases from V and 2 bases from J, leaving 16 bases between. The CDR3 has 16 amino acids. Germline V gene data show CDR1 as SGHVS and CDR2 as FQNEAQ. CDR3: CASSLPKASGAYEQYF. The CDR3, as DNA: TGTGCCAGCAGCTTACCTAAGGCTAGTGGGGCCTACGAGCAGTACTTC.

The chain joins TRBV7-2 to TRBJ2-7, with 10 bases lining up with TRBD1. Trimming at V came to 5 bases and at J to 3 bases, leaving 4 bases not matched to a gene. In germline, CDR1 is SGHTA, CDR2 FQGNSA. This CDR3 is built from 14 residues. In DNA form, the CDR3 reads TGTGCCAGCAGCCTGACAGGGGGCCTCTACGAGCAGTACTTC. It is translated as CASSLTGGLYEQYF.

The CDR3 DNA reads TGTGCCAGCAGCGTGGGACAGGGATACGAGCAGTACTTC. Encoded protein: CASSVGQGYEQYF. V and J are TRBV7-2 and TRBJ2-7, with 9 nucleotides matching TRBD1. The CDR3 is 13 amino acids. Germline assignment: CDR1 SGHTA and CDR2 FQGNSA. V was pared by 5 bases and J by 4 bases, with 3 bases of the junction left unmatched.

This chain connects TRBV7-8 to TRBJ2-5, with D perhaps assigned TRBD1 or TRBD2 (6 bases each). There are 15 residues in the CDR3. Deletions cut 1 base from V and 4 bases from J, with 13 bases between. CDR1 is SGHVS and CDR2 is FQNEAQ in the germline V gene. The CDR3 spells CASSLERGRLETQYF. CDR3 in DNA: TGTGCCAGCAGCTTAGAACGGGGGCGGTTAGAGACCCAGTACTTC.

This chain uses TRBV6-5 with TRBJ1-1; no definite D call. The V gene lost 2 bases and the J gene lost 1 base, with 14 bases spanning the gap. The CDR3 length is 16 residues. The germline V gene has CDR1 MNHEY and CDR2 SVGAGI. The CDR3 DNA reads TGTGCCAGCAGTTACACCCCGGGGAGACGGAACACTGAAGCTTTCTTT. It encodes CASSYTPGRRNTEAFF.

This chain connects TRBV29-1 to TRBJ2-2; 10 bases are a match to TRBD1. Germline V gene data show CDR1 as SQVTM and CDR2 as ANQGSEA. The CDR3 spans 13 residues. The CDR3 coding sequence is TGCAGTGGGGACAGGGGGAACACCGGGGAGCTGTTTTTT. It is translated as CSGDRGNTGELFF.

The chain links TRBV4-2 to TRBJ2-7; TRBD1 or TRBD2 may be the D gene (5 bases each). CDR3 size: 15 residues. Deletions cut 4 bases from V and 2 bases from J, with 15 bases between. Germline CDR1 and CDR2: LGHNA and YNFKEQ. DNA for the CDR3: TGTGCCAGCAGCCTTGACCGACGGGGACCCTACGAGCAGTACTTC. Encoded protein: CASSLDRRGPYEQYF.

In nucleotides, the CDR3 is TGTGCCAGCAGCTTAGTAGAGGGGGGCAATCAGCCCCAGCATTTT. This translates into CASSLVEGGNQPQHF. The chain links TRBV7-2 to TRBJ1-5; TRBD1 might be the D (6 bases). The CDR3 sequence is 15 residues long. Per germline, CDR1 SGHTA and CDR2 FQGNSA. V gave up 1 base and J gave up 2 bases, with 9 bases separating them.

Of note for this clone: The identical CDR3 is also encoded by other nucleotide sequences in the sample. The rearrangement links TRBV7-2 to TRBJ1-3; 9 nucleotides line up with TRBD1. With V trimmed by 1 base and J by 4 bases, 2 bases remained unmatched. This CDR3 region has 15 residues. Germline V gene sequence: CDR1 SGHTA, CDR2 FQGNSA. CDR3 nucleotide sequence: TGTGCCAGCAGCTTAGACAGGGGGCGAGGAAACACCATATATTTT. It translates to CASSLDRGRGNTIYF.

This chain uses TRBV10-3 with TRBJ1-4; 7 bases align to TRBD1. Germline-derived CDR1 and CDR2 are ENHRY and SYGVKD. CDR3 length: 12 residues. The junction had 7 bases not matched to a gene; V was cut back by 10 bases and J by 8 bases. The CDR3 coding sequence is TGTGCCACGAGACAGGGACAAGAAAAACTGTTTTTT. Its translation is CATRQGQEKLFF.

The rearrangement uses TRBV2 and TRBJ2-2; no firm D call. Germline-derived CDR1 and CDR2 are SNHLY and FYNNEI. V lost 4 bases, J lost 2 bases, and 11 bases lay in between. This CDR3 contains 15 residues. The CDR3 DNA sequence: TGTGCCAGCAGTGGTGCCAAGATTAACACCGGGGAGCTGTTTTTT. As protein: CASSGAKINTGELFF.

The DNA of the CDR3 is TGTGCCAGCAGCTTAGGACTAGCGGGTTCTACTACTACTACAAATGAGCAGTTCTTC. Protein product: CASSLGLAGSTTTTNEQFF. The chain carries TRBV13 and TRBJ2-1; 9 bases align to TRBD2. Germline CDR1 and CDR2: PRHDT and FYEKMQ (reference sequence). This CDR3 comprises 19 residues. Trimming removed 0 bases from V and 7 bases from J; junction bases left unmatched: 16.

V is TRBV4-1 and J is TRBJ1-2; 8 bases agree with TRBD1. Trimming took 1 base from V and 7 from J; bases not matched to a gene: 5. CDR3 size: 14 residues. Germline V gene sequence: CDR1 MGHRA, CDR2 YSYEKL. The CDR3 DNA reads TGCGCCAGCAGCCAAGCAGGGGGCTGGGGTGGCTACACCTTC. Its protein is CASSQAGGWGGYTF.

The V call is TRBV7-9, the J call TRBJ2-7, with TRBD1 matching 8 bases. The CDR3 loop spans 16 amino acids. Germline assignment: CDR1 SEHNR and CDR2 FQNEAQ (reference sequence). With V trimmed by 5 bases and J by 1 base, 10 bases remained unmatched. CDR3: CASSDQRGQGSYEQYF. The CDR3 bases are TGTGCCAGCAGCGATCAGCGCGGACAGGGATCCTACGAGCAGTACTTC.

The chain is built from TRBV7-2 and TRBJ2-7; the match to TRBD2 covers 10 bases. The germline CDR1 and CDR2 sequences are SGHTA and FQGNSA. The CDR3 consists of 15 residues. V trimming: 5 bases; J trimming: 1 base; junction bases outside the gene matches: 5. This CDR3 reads CASSTSGVPSYEQYF. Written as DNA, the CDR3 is TGTGCCAGCAGCACTAGCGGGGTTCCGTCCTACGAGCAGTACTTC.

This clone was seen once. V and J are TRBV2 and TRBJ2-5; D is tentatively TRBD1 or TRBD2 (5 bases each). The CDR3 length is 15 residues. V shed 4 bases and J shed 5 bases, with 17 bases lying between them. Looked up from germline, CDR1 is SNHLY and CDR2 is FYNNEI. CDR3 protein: CASSGLGVPGETQYF. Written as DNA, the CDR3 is TGTGCCAGCAGTGGGCTAGGGGTACCGGGGGAGACCCAGTACTTC.

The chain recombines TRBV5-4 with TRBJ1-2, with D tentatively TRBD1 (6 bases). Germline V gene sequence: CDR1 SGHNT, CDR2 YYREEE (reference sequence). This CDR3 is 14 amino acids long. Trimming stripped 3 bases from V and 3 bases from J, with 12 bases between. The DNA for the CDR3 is TGTGCCAGCAGCTCCGGGACACATCACTATGGCTACACCTTC. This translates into CASSSGTHHYGYTF.

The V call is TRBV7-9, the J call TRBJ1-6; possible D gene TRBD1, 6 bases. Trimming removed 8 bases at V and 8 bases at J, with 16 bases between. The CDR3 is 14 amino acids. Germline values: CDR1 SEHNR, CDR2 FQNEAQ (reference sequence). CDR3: CASGGTGWDSPLHF. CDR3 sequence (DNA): TGTGCCAGCGGGGGCACAGGGTGGGATTCACCCCTCCACTTT.

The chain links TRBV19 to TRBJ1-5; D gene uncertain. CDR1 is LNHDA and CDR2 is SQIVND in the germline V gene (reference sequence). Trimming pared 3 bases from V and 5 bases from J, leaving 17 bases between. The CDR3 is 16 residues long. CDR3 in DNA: TGTGCCAGTAGTATCTCGGGAGCTATTATCCATCAGCCCCAGCATTTT. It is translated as CASSISGAIIHQPQHF.

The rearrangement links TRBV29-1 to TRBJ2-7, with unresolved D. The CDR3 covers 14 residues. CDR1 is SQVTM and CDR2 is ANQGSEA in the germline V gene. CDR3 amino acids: CRDRQKLSSYEQYF. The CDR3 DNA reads TGCAGGGATCGGCAAAAACTGAGCTCCTACGAGCAGTACTTC.

The CDR3 is CASSLGRQGHEQYF. CDR3 coding DNA: TGTGCCAGCAGCTTGGGGCGACAGGGACACGAGCAGTACTTC. The chain employs TRBV28 and TRBJ2-7; 7 bases match TRBD1. The CDR3 has 14 amino acids. CDR1 and CDR2 from the germline V gene are MDHEN and SYDVKM. Losses at the gene ends were 6 bases for V and 5 bases for J; bases not matched to a gene: 10.

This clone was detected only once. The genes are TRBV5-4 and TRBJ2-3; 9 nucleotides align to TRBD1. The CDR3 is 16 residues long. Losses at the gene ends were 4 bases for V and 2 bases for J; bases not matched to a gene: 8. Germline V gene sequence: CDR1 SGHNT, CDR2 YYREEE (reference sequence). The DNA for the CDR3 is TGTGCCAGCAGCCCCCGGACAGGGGCGACCACAGATACGCAGTATTTT. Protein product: CASSPRTGATTDTQYF. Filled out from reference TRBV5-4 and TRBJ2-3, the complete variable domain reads ETGVTQSPTHLIKTRGQQVTLRCSSQSGHNTVSWYQQALGQGPQFIFQYYREEENGRGNFPPRFSGLQFPNYSSELNVNALELDDSALYLCASSPRTGATTDTQYFGPGTRLTVL.

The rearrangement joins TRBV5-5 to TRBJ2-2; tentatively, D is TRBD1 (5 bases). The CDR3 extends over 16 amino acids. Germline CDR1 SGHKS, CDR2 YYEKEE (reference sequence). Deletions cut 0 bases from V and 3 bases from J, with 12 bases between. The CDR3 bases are TGTGCCAGCAGCTTGGAGATAGGGGTGGACACCGGGGAGCTGTTTTTT. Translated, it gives CASSLEIGVDTGELFF.